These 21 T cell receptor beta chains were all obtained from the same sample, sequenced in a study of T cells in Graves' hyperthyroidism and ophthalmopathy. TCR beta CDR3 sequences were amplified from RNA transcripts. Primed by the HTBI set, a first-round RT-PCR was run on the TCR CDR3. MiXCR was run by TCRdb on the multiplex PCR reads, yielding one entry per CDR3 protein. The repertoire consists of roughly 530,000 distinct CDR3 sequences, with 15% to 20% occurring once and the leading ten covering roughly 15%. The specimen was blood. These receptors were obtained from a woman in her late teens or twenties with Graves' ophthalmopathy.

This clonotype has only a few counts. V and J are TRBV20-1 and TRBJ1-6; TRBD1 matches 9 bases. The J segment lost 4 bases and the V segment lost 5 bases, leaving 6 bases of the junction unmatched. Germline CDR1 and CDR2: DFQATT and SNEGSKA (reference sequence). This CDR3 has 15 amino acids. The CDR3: CSALTGGSYNSPLHF. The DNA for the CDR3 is TGCAGTGCTCTTACAGGGGGCTCGTATAATTCACCCCTCCACTTT.

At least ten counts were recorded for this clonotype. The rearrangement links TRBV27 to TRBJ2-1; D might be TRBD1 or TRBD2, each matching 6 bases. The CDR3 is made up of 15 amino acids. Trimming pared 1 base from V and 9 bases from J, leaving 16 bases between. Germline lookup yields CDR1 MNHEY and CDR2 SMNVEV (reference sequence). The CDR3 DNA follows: TGTGCCAGCAGTTTATACTCCTACAGGGACTTTGAGCAGTTCTTC. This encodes CASSLYSYRDFEQFF.

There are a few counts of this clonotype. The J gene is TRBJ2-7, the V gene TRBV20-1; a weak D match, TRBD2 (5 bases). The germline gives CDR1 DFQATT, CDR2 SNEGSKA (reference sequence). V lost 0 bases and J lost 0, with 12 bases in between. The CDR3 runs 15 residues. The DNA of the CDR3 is TGCAGTGCTAGAGATAGGCGCGGACTCTCCTACGAGCAGTACTTC. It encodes CSARDRRGLSYEQYF.

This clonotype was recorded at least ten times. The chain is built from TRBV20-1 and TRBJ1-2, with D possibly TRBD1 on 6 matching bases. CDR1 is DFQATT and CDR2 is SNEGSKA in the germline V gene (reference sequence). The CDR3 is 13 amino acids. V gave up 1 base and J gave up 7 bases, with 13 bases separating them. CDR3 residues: CSARAGVRFGYTF. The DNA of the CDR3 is TGCAGTGCTAGAGCAGGGGTCCGATTTGGCTACACCTTC.

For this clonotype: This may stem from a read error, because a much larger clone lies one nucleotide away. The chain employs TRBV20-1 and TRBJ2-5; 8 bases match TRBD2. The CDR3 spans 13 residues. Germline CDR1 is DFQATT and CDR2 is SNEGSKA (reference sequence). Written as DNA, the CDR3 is TGCGGTGCTATTCCGGGGGGGGAAGAGACCCAGTACTTC. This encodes CGAIPGGEETQYF.

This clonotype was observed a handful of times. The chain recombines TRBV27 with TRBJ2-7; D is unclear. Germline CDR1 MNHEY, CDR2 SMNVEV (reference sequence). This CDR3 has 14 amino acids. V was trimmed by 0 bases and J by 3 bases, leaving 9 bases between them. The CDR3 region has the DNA TGTGCCAGCAGTTTATCGGCCAGCTACTACGAGCAGTACTTC. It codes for CASSLSASYYEQYF.

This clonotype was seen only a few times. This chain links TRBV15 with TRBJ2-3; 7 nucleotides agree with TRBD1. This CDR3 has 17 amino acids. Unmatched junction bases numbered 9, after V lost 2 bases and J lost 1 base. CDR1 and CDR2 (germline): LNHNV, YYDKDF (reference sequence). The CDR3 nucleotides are TGTGCCACCAGCAGAAGTAGAGGACAGGCAGGCACAGATACGCAGTATTTT. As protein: CATSRSRGQAGTDTQYF.

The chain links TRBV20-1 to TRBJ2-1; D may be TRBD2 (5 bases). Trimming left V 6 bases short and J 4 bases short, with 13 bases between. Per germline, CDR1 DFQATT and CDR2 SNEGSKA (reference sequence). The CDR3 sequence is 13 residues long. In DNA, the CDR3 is TGCAGTGCAGACTCGCCGGGATACAATGAGCAGTTCTTC. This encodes CSADSPGYNEQFF.

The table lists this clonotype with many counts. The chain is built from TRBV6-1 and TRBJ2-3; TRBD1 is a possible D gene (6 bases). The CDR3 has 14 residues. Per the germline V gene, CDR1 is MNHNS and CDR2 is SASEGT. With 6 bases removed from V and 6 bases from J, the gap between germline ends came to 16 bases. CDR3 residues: CASSRGGSGDTQYF. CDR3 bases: TGTGCCAGCAGCCGAGGGGGTTCCGGGGATACGCAGTATTTT.

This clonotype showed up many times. The CDR3: CASSLGLAGGFAKNIQYF. The CDR3 coding sequence is TGTGCCAGCAGCCTGGGACTAGCGGGAGGTTTTGCCAAAAACATTCAGTACTTC. This chain joins TRBV2 and TRBJ2-4; 15 bases are a match to TRBD2. The CDR3 length is 18 residues. From germline, CDR1 is SNHLY and CDR2 FYNNEI. V lost 6 bases, J lost 1 base, and 7 bases stayed unmatched.

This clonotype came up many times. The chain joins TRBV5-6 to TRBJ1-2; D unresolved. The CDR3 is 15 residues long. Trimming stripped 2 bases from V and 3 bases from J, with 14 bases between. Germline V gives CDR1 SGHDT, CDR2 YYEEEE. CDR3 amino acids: CASSLRQTGHYGYTF. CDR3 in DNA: TGTGCCAGCAGCTTACGCCAGACTGGGCACTATGGCTACACCTTC.

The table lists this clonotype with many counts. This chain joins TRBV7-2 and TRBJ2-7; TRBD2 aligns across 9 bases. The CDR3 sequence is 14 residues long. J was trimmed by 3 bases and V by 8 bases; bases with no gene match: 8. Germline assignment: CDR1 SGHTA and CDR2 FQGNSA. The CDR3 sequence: CASELLAGYYEQYF. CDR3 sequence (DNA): TGTGCCAGCGAGCTACTAGCGGGTTACTACGAGCAGTACTTC.

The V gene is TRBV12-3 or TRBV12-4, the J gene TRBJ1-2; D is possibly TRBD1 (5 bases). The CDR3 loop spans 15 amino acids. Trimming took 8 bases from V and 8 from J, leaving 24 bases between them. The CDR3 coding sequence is TGTGCCAGCTCCCTTATATGGGGGGGGGGGTCCGGCTACACCTTC. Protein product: CASSLIWGGGSGYTF.

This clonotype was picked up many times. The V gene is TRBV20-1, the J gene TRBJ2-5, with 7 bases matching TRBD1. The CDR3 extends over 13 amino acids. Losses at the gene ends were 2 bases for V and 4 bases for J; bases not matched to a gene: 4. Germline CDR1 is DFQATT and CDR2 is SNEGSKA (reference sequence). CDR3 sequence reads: CSARSDRVETQYF. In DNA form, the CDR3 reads TGCAGTGCTAGATCTGACAGGGTAGAGACCCAGTACTTC.

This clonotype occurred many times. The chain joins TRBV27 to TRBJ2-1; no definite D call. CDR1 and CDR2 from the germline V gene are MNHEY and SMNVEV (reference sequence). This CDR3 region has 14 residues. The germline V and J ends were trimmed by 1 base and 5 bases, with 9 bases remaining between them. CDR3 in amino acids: CASSLFLAHNEQFF. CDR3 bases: TGTGCCAGCAGTTTATTTCTGGCCCACAATGAGCAGTTCTTC.

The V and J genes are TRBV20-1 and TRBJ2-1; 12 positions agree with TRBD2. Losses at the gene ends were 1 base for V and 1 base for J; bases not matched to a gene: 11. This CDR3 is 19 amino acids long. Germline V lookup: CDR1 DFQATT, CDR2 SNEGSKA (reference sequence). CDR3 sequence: CSARGNRLAGGQSYNEQFF. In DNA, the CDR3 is TGCAGTGCTAGAGGGAATAGGCTAGCGGGGGGGCAATCCTACAATGAGCAGTTCTTC.

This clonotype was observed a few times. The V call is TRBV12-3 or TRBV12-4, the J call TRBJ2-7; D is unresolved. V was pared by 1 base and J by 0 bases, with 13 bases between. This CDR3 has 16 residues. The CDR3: CASSLVDGPSSYEQYF. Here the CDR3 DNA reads TGTGCCAGCAGTTTAGTAGACGGACCGAGCTCCTACGAGCAGTACTTC.

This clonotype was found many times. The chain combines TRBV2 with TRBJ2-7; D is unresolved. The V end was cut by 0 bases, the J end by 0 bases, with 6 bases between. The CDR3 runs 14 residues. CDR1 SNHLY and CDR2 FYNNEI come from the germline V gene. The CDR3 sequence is CASSEASSSYEQYF. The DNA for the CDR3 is TGTGCCAGCAGTGAAGCCAGTTCCTCCTACGAGCAGTACTTC. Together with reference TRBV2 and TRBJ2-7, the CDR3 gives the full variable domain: EPEVTQTPSHQVTQMGQEVILRCVPISNHLYFYWYRQILGQKVEFLVSFYNNEISEKSEIFDDQFSVERPDGSNFTLKIRSTKLEDSAMYFCASSEASSSYEQYFGPGTRLTVT.

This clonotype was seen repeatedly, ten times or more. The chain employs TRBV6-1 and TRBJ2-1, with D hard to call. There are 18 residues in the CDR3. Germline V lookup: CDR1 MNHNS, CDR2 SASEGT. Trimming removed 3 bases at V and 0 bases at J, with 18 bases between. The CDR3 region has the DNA TGTGCCAGCAGTGACCCCTCCGTTTTGGGAACCTCCTACAATGAGCAGTTCTTC. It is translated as CASSDPSVLGTSYNEQFF.

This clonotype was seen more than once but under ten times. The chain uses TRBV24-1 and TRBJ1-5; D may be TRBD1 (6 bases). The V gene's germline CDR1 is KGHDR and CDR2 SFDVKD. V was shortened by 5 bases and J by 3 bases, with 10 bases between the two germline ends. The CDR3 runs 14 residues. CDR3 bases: TGTGCCACCAGTGGCAGGGGACTCAATCAGCCCCAGCATTTT. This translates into CATSGRGLNQPQHF.

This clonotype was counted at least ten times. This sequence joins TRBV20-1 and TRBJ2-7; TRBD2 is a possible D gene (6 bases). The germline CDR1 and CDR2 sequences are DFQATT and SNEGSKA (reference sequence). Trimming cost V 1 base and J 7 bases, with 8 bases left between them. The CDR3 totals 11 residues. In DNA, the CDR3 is TGCAGTGCTAGAGTGGGGGGTGAGCAGTACTTC. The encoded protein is CSARVGGEQYF.